This paragraph covers one T cell receptor beta chain sequence. The CDR3 is made up of 15 amino acids. Germline loops: CDR1 LGHDT, CDR2 YNNKEL (reference sequence). V dropped 6 bases and J dropped 4 bases, with 18 bases sitting between them. A Seattle source enrolled patients during active infection and followed them longitudinally. The source of the sample is a study of blood T cell repertoires in COVID-19. Turning to the study itself: COVID-19 samples, acute and convalescent, were from the United States, Italy and Spain. PBMCs, B-cell-depleted T cells, or T cells provided the cDNA or gDNA that made up the material.

Per the study methods: Reference gene primer amplification gave nucleated cell count estimates. Generated by immunoSEQ multiplex PCR, the TCRdb table keeps only in-frame clones and is missing some. V and J calls and clone size are those listed in that table; D and trimming were worked out from the DNA. Among about 98,000 clones, approximately 90% were seen once, and the ten largest hold approximately 5.4%. The chain employs TRBV3-1 (or the pseudogene TRBV3-2) and TRBJ1-1; tentatively, D is TRBD1 (6 bases). What was sequenced was peripheral blood. This sequence originates from a woman between 45 and 65 years old with COVID-19, enrolled during active disease. CDR3 region: CASRQGSSSGTEAFF. The CDR3 region has the DNA TGTGCCAGCAGACAGGGTTCGTCGTCGGGCACTGAAGCTTTCTTT.